Listed here are 7 T cell receptor beta chains from one sample, sequenced in a study of shared clonotypes between healthy human individuals (dated by TCRdb to about 2020). The library was made by the immunoSEQ multiplex PCR assay. Not all clones reach the TCRdb copy of this immuneACCESS table, which keeps in-frame sequences only. Checked studies attribute under half of the gap to unresolved V genes and leave the rest unexplained. Recorded for this sample are millions of clones; approximately 95% of them occurred a single time. Jointly, the top ten make up approximately 0.13% of the sample. The sequencing sample was made of naive CD4+ T cells sorted from blood. The sample's cell subset or site label, decoded: CD45RA+ positively selected. These receptors were collected from a man aged 18-30 years in good health.

The chain employs TRBV29-1 and TRBJ1-2; a weak D match, TRBD1 (5 bases). CDR1 and CDR2 (germline): SQVTM, ANQGSEA. V was shortened by 8 bases and J by 8 bases, with 21 bases between the two germline ends. This CDR3 spans 13 amino acids. The CDR3 spells CSLERGRVKGYTF. In DNA form, the CDR3 reads TGCAGCCTAGAGAGGGGCAGGGTGAAGGGCTACACCTTC. The complete variable domain, with remaining parts taken from reference TRBV29-1 and TRBJ1-2, reads SAVISQKPSRDICQRGTSLTIQCQVDSQVTMMFWYRQQPGQSLTLIATANQGSEATYESGFVIDKFPISRPNLTFSTLTVSNMSPEDSSIYLCSLERGRVKGYTFGSGTRLTVV.

The chain links TRBV5-1 to TRBJ2-1; 7 nucleotides match TRBD2. The CDR3 is 17 residues long. Germline trimming cut 0 bases from V and 2 bases from J; bases unmatched to any gene: 8. Per germline, CDR1 SGHRS and CDR2 YFSETQ. In nucleotides, the CDR3 is TGCGCCAGCAGCTTGGAAGGTGGGAGGGTCGCCTACAATGAGCAGTTCTTC. Its protein product is CASSLEGGRVAYNEQFF.

Here the CDR3 DNA reads TGCGCCAGCAGCCTGTCCACGGTGGCAGTTTTCTCTGGGGCCAACGTCCTGACTTTC. This codes for CASSLSTVAVFSGANVLTF. This sequence joins TRBV4-1 and TRBJ2-6, with D unresolved. The CDR3 length is 19 residues. From germline, CDR1 is MGHRA and CDR2 YSYEKL. Trimming shortened V by 4 bases and J by 0 bases, and 19 bases separated the two germline ends.

The CDR3 nucleotides are TGTGCCAGCAGCCGGGAGTTTAGCACAGATACGCAGTATTTT. It codes for CASSREFSTDTQYF. The rearrangement uses TRBV6-5 and TRBJ2-3, with D perhaps matching TRBD2 (6 bases). The CDR3 totals 14 residues. V dropped 6 bases and J dropped 0 bases, with 10 bases sitting between them. Germline CDR1 and CDR2: MNHEY and SVGAGI.

The chain employs TRBV25-1 and TRBJ2-7; 9 bases match TRBD1. With V trimmed by 2 bases and J by 0 bases, 8 bases remained unmatched. The CDR3 sequence is 17 residues long. The germline V gene has CDR1 MGHDK and CDR2 SYGVNS. CDR3 loop: CASSEPPGTGSSYEQYF. The CDR3 DNA reads as TGTGCCAGCAGTGAACCCCCCGGGACAGGGAGCTCCTACGAGCAGTACTTC.

The J gene is TRBJ2-4, the V gene TRBV5-1, with 12 bases fitting TRBD2. V lost 3 bases, J lost 0 bases, and 7 bases stayed unmatched. The CDR3 length is 18 residues. Germline V lookup: CDR1 SGHRS, CDR2 YFSETQ. The CDR3 loop reads CASSSGTSGSLAKNIQYF. The CDR3 nucleotides read TGCGCCAGCAGCTCCGGGACTAGCGGGTCCCTAGCCAAAAACATTCAGTACTTC.

The chain carries TRBV28 and TRBJ1-5; D not resolved. The CDR3 totals 12 residues. CDR1 is MDHEN, CDR2 SYDVKM, per germline. V was pared by 8 bases and J by 7 bases, with 12 bases between. The CDR3 nucleotides are TGTGCCAGCTTGAGGGCCAGACAGCCCCAGCATTTT. Residues: CASLRARQPQHF.